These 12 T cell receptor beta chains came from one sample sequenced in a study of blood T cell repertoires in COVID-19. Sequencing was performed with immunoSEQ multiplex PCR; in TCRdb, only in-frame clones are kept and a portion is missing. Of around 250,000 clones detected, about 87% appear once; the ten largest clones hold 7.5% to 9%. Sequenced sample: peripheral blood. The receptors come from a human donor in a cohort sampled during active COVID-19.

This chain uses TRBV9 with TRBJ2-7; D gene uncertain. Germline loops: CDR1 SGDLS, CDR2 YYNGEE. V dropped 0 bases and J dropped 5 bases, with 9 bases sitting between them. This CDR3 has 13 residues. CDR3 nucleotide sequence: TGTGCCAGCAGCGTAGGAGGCTTCGACGAGCAGTACTTC. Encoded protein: CASSVGGFDEQYF.

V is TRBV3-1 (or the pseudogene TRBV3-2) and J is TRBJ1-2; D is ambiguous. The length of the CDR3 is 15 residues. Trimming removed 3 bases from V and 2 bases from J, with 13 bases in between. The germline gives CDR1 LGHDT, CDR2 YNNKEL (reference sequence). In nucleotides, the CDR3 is TGTGCCAGCAGCCATCAAGGGAGCTTAAACTATGGCTACACCTTC. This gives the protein CASSHQGSLNYGYTF.

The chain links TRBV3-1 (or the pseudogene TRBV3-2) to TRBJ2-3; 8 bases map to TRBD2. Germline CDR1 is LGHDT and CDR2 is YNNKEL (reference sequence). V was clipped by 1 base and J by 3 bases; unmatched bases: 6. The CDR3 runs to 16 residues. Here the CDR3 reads CASSQAGLAFTDTQYF. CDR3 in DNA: TGTGCCAGCAGCCAAGCCGGACTAGCTTTTACAGATACGCAGTATTTT.

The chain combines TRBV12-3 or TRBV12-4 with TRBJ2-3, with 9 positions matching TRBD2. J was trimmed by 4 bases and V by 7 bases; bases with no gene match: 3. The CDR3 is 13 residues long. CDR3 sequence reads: CASTERGADTQYF. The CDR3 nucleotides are TGTGCCAGCACTGAGCGGGGGGCAGATACGCAGTATTTT.

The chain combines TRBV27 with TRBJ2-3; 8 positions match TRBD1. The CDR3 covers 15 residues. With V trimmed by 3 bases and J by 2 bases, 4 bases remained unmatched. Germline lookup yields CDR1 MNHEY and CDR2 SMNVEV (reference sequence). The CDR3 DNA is TGTGCCAGCAGTTTTCGGACAGGGTACACAGATACGCAGTATTTT. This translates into CASSFRTGYTDTQYF.

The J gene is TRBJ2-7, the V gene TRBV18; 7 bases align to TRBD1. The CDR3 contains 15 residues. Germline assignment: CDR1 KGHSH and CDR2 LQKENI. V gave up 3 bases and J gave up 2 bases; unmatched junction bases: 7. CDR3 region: CASSPDRAIPYEQYF. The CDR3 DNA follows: TGTGCCAGCTCACCCGACAGGGCCATTCCCTACGAGCAGTACTTC. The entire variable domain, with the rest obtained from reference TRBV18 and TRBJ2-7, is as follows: NAGVMQNPRHLVRRRGQEARLRCSPMKGHSHVYWYRQLPEEGLKFMVYLQKENIIDESGMPKERFSAEFPKEGPSILRIQQVVRGDSAAYFCASSPDRAIPYEQYFGPGTRLTVT.

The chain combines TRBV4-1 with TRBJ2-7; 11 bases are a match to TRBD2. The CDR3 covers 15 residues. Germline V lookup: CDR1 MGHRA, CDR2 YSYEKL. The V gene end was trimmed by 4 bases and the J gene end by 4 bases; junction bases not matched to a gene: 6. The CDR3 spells CASSRSTSGNYEQYF. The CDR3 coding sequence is TGCGCCAGCAGCCGTTCGACTAGCGGGAATTACGAGCAGTACTTC.

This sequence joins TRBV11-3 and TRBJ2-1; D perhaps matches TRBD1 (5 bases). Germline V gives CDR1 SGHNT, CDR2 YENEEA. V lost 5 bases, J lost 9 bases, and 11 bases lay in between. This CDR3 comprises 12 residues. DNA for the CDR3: TGTGCCAGCAGCCAGCCCAGGGCTGAGCAGTTCTTC. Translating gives CASSQPRAEQFF. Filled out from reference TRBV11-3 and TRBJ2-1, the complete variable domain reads EAGVVQSPRYKIIEKKQPVAFWCNPISGHNTLYWYLQNLGQGPELLIRYENEEAVDDSQLPKDRFSAERLKGVDSTLKIQPAELGDSAVYLCASSQPRAEQFFGPGTRLTVL.

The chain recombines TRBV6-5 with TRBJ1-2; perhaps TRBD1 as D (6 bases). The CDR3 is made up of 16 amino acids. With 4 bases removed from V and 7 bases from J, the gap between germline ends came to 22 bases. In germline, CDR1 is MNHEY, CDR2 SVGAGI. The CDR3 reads CASSSPRDIRGGGYTF. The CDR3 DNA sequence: TGTGCCAGCAGTTCCCCGAGGGACATCAGAGGTGGTGGCTACACCTTC.

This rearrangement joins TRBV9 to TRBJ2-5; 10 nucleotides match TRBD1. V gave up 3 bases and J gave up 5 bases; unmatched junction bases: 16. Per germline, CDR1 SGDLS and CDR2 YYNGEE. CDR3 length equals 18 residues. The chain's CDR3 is CASSGNPGQGRGDETQYF. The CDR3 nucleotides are TGTGCCAGCAGCGGAAACCCGGGACAGGGGAGGGGTGATGAGACCCAGTACTTC.

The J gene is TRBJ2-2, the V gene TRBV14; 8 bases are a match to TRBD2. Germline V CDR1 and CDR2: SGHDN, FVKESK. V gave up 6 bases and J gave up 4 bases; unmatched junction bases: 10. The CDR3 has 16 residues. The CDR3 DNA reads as TGTGCCAGCAGTAGACTCGCGGGAGGACGCACCGGGGAGCTGTTTTTT. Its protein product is CASSRLAGGRTGELFF.

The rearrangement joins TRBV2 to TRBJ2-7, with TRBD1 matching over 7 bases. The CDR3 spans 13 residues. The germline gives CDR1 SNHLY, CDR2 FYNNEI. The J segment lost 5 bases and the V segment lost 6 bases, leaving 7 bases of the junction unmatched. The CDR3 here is CASRTTGSHEQYF. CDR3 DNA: TGTGCCAGCAGAACGACAGGGTCCCACGAGCAGTACTTC.